This is a list of T cell receptor beta chains from one sample in a study of shared clonotypes between healthy human individuals. Generated by immunoSEQ multiplex PCR, the TCRdb table keeps only in-frame clones and is missing some. Among around 2.3 million clones, around 95% were seen once, and the ten largest hold roughly 0.13%. The sample consisted of naive CD4+ T cells sorted from blood. Every receptor here comes from a man younger than 35 in good health. Each CDR3 is given with its conserved first and last residue.

V: TRBV14
J: TRBJ2-5
CDR3: CASSKRKGAQETQYF

V: TRBV30
J: TRBJ2-1
CDR3: CAWALADSYNEQFF

V: TRBV28
J: TRBJ2-3
CDR3: CASSSRLAGGFTDTQYF

V: TRBV5-1
J: TRBJ2-5
CDR3: CASSSQGSQETQYF

V: TRBV30
J: TRBJ2-7
CDR3: CAWSVPLAVVSDEQYF

V: TRBV6-6
J: TRBJ2-7
CDR3: CASSSPLQGYSYEQYF

V: TRBV4-1
J: TRBJ1-2
CDR3: CASSQGGGSYGYTF

V: TRBV6-1
J: TRBJ2-3
CDR3: CASRLAGGTDTQYF

V: TRBV7-9
J: TRBJ2-2
CDR3: CASSPTSRTGANTGELFF

V: TRBV5-1
J: TRBJ2-2
CDR3: CASSLEQTNTGELFF

V: TRBV11-2
J: TRBJ1-5
CDR3: CASSLVAGQPQHF

V: TRBV2
J: TRBJ2-2
CDR3: CASSDRTSSGELFF

V: TRBV10-3
J: TRBJ1-5
CDR3: CAISPGQGAGVSNQPQHF

V: TRBV6-1
J: TRBJ2-7
CDR3: CASRKGPSSYEQYF

V: TRBV5-1
J: TRBJ2-6
CDR3: CASSLVAAQGTGANVLTF

V: TRBV2
J: TRBJ2-5
CDR3: CASSVTETQYF

V: TRBV9
J: TRBJ1-1
CDR3: CASSVAGVNTEAFF

V: TRBV27
J: TRBJ2-2
CDR3: CASTQLAAGELFF

V: TRBV7-3
J: TRBJ2-7
CDR3: CASSLTGTDRQQYF

V: TRBV2
J: TRBJ1-5
CDR3: CASSSGTGLNQPQHF

V: TRBV5-1
J: TRBJ2-5
CDR3: CASSLAGARKQETQYF

V: TRBV19
J: TRBJ1-2
CDR3: CASSIEGDYGYTF

V: TRBV5-1
J: TRBJ2-7
CDR3: CASSWGLADAYEQYF

V: TRBV5-1
J: TRBJ2-7
CDR3: CASSLAGGAYEQYF

V: TRBV14
J: TRBJ2-7
CDR3: CASSQLGIAGTYEQYF

V: TRBV5-1
J: TRBJ2-5
CDR3: CASSRSIAGAIQETQYF

V: TRBV5-1
J: TRBJ1-1
CDR3: CASSLEGAANTEAFF

V: TRBV18
J: TRBJ2-5
CDR3: CASSPFTDRVKGTQYF

V: TRBV9
J: TRBJ2-2
CDR3: CASSVRSGFRTGELFF

V: TRBV6-5
J: TRBJ1-2
CDR3: CASSLRGHPLYGYTF

V: TRBV30
J: TRBJ1-1
CDR3: CAWSGGTGRGTEAFF

V: TRBV7-2
J: TRBJ1-4
CDR3: CASSLTGKLFF

V: TRBV15
J: TRBJ2-5
CDR3: CATSRGGTGQITIKTQYF

V: TRBV5-4
J: TRBJ2-7
CDR3: CASSQSGTTSYEQYF

V: TRBV10-2
J: TRBJ2-5
CDR3: CASSETGRETQYF

V: TRBV4-1
J: TRBJ1-5
CDR3: CASSQDITLWPQHF

V: TRBV10-3
J: TRBJ2-6
CDR3: CAISEEVSGANVLTF

V: TRBV7-2
J: TRBJ1-2
CDR3: CASSLVGSYGYTF

V: TRBV2
J: TRBJ1-2
CDR3: CASSERWGNYGYTF